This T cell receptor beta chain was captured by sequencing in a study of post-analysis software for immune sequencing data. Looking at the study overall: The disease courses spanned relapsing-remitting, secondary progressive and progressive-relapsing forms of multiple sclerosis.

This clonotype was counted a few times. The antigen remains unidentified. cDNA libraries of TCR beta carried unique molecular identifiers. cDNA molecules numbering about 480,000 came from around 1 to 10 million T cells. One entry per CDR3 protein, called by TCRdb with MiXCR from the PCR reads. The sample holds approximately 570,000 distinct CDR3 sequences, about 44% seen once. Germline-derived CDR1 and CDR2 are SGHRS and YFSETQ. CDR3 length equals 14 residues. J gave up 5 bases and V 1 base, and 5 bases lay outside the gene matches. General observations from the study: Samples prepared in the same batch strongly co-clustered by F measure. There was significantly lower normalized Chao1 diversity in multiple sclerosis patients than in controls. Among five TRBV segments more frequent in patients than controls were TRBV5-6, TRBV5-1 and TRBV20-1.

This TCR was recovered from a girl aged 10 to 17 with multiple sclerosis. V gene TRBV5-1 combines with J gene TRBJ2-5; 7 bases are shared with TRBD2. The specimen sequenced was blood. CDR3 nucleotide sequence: TGCGCCAGCAGCTTGATGGGGGGGGACGAGACCCAGTACTTC. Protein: CASSLMGGDETQYF.